A single sample gave rise to the 18 T cell receptor beta chains below, sequenced in a study of neoadjuvant anti-PD-1 for oral cavity cancer. Here immunoSEQ multiplex PCR was the method, and the copy in TCRdb shows in-frame clones only, minus some. The repertoire holds around 62,000 clones, with approximately 79% as singletons. Specimen: PBMCs, collected before nivolumab (anti-PD-1) treatment. All receptors come from a person aged 40-85 years with oral cavity squamous cell carcinoma.

This clone occurred a few times. The V call is TRBV7-8, the J call TRBJ1-2; D unclear. The CDR3 is 15 amino acids. V was clipped by 5 bases and J by 4 bases, with 17 bases between them. Germline assignment: CDR1 SGHVS and CDR2 FQNEAQ. Here the CDR3 DNA reads TGTGCCAGCAGCCTCGCCCCGGAGGGTGGCTATGGCTACACCTTC. Its protein is CASSLAPEGGYGYTF.

The chain has TRBV10-3 and TRBJ2-7, with D perhaps matching TRBD2 (6 bases). V dropped 2 bases and J dropped 4 bases, with 15 bases sitting between them. This CDR3 has 15 residues. The V gene's germline CDR1 is ENHRY and CDR2 SYGVKD. The CDR3: CAISEEPGLFYEQYF. CDR3 nucleotides: TGTGCCATCAGTGAGGAACCGGGACTTTTTTACGAGCAGTACTTC.

The chain combines TRBV19 with TRBJ1-6; maybe TRBD1 (5 bases). Trimming cost V 4 bases and J 5 bases, with 12 bases left between them. The CDR3 covers 15 residues. Germline assignment: CDR1 LNHDA and CDR2 SQIVND (reference sequence). The CDR3 region is CASSNRDFNNSPLHF. CDR3 bases: TGTGCCAGTAGTAACCGGGACTTCAATAATTCACCCCTCCACTTT.

This chain links TRBV15 with TRBJ2-3; D not resolved. Germline CDR1 LNHNV, CDR2 YYDKDF (reference sequence). This CDR3 contains 15 residues. V shed 0 bases and J shed 0 bases, with 7 bases lying between them. CDR3 bases: TGTGCCACCAGCAGAGATCCGCAGAGCACAGATACGCAGTATTTT. Translating gives CATSRDPQSTDTQYF.

The chain recombines TRBV5-5 with TRBJ2-1; TRBD2 aligns across 10 bases. The V and J ends lost 1 base and 1 base, in that order; junction bases with no gene match: 5. Germline assignment: CDR1 SGHKS and CDR2 YYEKEE (reference sequence). The CDR3 has 17 amino acids. CDR3 protein: CASSLNLAGESYNEQFF. The CDR3 nucleotides are TGTGCCAGCAGCTTGAATCTAGCGGGGGAATCCTACAATGAGCAGTTCTTC.

J is TRBJ2-7 and V is TRBV9; 11 bases line up with TRBD2. In germline, CDR1 is SGDLS, CDR2 YYNGEE. V trimming: 3 bases; J trimming: 1 base; junction bases outside the gene matches: 3. The CDR3 is made up of 15 amino acids. CDR3 loop: CASSAGLAESYEQYF. CDR3 coding DNA: TGTGCCAGCAGCGCGGGACTAGCGGAATCCTACGAGCAGTACTTC.

The chain has TRBV5-6 and TRBJ1-2, with TRBD1 identical over 8 bases. This CDR3 contains 16 residues. V gave up 0 bases and J gave up 5 bases; unmatched junction bases: 9. Germline V gives CDR1 SGHDT, CDR2 YYEEEE. This chain's CDR3 is CASSLAFQGAIYGYTF. The CDR3 bases are TGTGCCAGCAGCTTGGCCTTTCAGGGGGCGATTTATGGCTACACCTTC.

The chain is built from TRBV29-1 and TRBJ1-2, with D possibly TRBD1 on 6 matching bases. Germline V gene data show CDR1 as SQVTM and CDR2 as ANQGSEA. Trimming removed 7 bases from V and 4 bases from J, with 16 bases in between. The CDR3 consists of 13 residues. The CDR3 here is CSASGGGSYGYTF. The CDR3 DNA is TGCAGCGCCTCGGGGGGGGGCAGCTATGGCTACACCTTC.

The chain recombines TRBV5-1 with TRBJ2-2; 10 positions match TRBD1. CDR3 length: 14 residues. V shed 1 base, J shed 10 bases, and the junction held 4 bases outside the gene matches. Germline CDR1 reads SGHRS; CDR2 reads YFSETQ. CDR3 DNA sequence: TGCGCCAGCAGCTTGAGACAGGGGGCGAAGGAGCTGTTTTTT. Translated: CASSLRQGAKELFF. Filled out from reference TRBV5-1 and TRBJ2-2, the complete variable domain reads KAGVTQTPRYLIKTRGQQVTLSCSPISGHRSVSWYQQTPGQGLQFLFEYFSETQRNKGNFPGRFSGRQFSNSRSEMNVSTLELGDSALYLCASSLRQGAKELFFGEGSRLTVL.

This clone was observed once. The chain uses TRBV6-1 and TRBJ2-5; no firm D call. The V end lost 4 bases, the J end lost 4 bases, and 22 bases lay between the germline ends. Germline V gene sequence: CDR1 MNHNS, CDR2 SASEGT. CDR3 length: 17 residues. The DNA of the CDR3 is TGTGCCAGCAGTGGGGCCGATGGAGTTTTCCGGACAGAGACCCAGTACTTC. It translates to CASSGADGVFRTETQYF.

The chain joins TRBV19 to TRBJ1-1; D possibly corresponds to TRBD1 (5 bases). The CDR3 covers 13 residues. With 6 bases removed from V and 8 bases from J, the gap between germline ends came to 16 bases. CDR1 LNHDA and CDR2 SQIVND come from the germline V gene (reference sequence). The CDR3 DNA is TGTGCCAGTAGCCTCCTGGGGGGTTCCGAAGCTTTCTTT. Translation gives CASSLLGGSEAFF.

The chain couples TRBV7-2 to TRBJ2-7; 9 bases agree with TRBD2. Germline-derived CDR1 and CDR2 are SGHTA and FQGNSA. CDR3 length: 16 amino acids. Germline trimming cut 5 bases from V and 2 bases from J; bases unmatched to any gene: 10. The CDR3 DNA sequence: TGTGCCAGCAGCCCTGCGCGGGGGGGACTCCCCTACGAGCAGTACTTC. Translation gives CASSPARGGLPYEQYF.

The chain couples TRBV5-6 to TRBJ2-3; perhaps TRBD2 as D (6 bases). This CDR3 region has 15 residues. V gave up 0 bases and J gave up 4 bases, with 12 bases separating them. Germline V lookup: CDR1 SGHDT, CDR2 YYEEEE. The CDR3 DNA is TGTGCCAGCAGCTTGGCCGGGAGAATCTCAGATACGCAGTATTTT. Translation: CASSLAGRISDTQYF.

This clone appeared once. This chain uses TRBV27 with TRBJ1-2; 9 bases fit TRBD1. CDR1 and CDR2 (germline): MNHEY, SMNVEV (reference sequence). J gave up 8 bases and V 8 bases, and 12 bases lay outside the gene matches. The CDR3 spans 14 residues. CDR3: CASRPDRGIGGYTF. The CDR3 DNA sequence: TGTGCCAGCCGCCCGGACAGGGGCATAGGAGGCTACACCTTC.

This sequence joins TRBV9 and TRBJ2-7, with D unresolved. Trimming cost V 0 bases and J 7 bases, with 20 bases left between them. CDR3 length: 16 residues. CDR1 and CDR2 (germline): SGDLS, YYNGEE. For the CDR3, the DNA is TGTGCCAGCAGCGTAGATAGTGGCGAGTTTGAAGCGGAGCAGTACTTC. Protein product: CASSVDSGEFEAEQYF.

The V and J genes are TRBV29-1 and TRBJ1-2; perhaps TRBD1 as D (5 bases). The V gene lost 6 bases and the J gene lost 11 bases, with 13 bases spanning the gap. This CDR3 is 10 amino acids long. Germline V gives CDR1 SQVTM, CDR2 ANQGSEA. For the CDR3, the DNA is TGCAGCGTGGGGACGGAGAGTTACACCTTC. This sequence encodes CSVGTESYTF.

This chain uses TRBV19 with TRBJ2-3, with 11 positions matching TRBD2. The CDR3 totals 17 residues. The V and J ends lost 7 bases and 0 bases, in that order; junction bases with no gene match: 9. Germline-derived CDR1 and CDR2 are LNHDA and SQIVND (reference sequence). The CDR3 reads CASTRLAGGHSTDTQYF. For the CDR3, the DNA is TGTGCCAGTACGAGGCTAGCGGGGGGCCATAGCACAGATACGCAGTATTTT.

The rearrangement joins TRBV6-1 to TRBJ1-6; D remains ambiguous. The V gene's germline CDR1 is MNHNS and CDR2 SASEGT. V was cut by 9 bases and J by 8 bases, with 2 bases left in between. This CDR3 comprises 9 residues. CDR3 amino acids: CASDSPLHF. The DNA for the CDR3 is TGTGCCAGTGATTCACCCCTCCACTTT.